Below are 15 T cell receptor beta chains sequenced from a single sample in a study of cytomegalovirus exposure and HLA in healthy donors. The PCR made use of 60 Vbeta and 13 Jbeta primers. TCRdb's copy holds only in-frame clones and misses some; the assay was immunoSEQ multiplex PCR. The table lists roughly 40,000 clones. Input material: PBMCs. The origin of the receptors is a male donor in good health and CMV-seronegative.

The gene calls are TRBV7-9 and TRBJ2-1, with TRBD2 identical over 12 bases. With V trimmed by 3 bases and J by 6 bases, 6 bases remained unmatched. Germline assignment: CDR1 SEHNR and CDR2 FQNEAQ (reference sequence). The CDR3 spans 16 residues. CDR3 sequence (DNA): TGTGCCAGCAGCTTTCTTCCACTAGCGGGAGGCAATGAGCAGTTCTTC. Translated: CASSFLPLAGGNEQFF.

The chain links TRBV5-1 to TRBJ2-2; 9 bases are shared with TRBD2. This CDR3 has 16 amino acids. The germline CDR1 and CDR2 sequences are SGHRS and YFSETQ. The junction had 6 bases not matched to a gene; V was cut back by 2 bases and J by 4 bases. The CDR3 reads CASSFSGRGSTGELFF. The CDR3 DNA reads TGCGCCAGCAGCTTTAGCGGGAGAGGAAGCACCGGGGAGCTGTTTTTT.

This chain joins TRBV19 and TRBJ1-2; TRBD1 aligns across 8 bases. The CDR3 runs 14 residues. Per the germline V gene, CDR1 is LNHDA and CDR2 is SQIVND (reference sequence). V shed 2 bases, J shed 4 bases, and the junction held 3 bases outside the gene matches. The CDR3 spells CASSITGGSYGYTF. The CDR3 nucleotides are TGTGCCAGTAGTATAACAGGGGGAAGCTATGGCTACACCTTC.

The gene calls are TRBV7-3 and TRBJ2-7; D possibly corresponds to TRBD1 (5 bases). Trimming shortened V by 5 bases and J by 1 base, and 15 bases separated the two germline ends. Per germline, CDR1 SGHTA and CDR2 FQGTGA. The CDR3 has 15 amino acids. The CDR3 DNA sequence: TGTGCCAGCAGCCCGGTAAAGGGGCCGTCCTACGAGCAGTACTTC. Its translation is CASSPVKGPSYEQYF.

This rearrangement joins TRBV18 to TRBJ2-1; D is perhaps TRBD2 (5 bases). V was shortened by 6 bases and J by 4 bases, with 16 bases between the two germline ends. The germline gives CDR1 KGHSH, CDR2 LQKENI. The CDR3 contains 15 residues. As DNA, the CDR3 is TGTGCCAGCTCGGCTAGCAGAGAAATATACAATGAGCAGTTCTTC. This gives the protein CASSASREIYNEQFF.

CDR3 in DNA: TGTGCCAGCAGTTTATGGGCCGGGGGACAGGGTGAGTCGACGCAGTATTTT. Translation gives CASSLWAGGQGESTQYF. The chain links TRBV28 to TRBJ2-3, with TRBD1 identical over 9 bases. This CDR3 is 17 amino acids long. Germline V gene sequence: CDR1 MDHEN, CDR2 SYDVKM. Unmatched junction bases numbered 13, after V lost 0 bases and J lost 9 bases.

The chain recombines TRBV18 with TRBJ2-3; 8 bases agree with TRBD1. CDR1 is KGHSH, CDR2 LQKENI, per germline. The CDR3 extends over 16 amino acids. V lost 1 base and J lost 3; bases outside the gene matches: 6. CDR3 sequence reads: CASSPQPTGATDTQYF. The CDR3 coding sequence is TGTGCCAGCTCACCACAACCGACAGGGGCGACAGATACGCAGTATTTT.

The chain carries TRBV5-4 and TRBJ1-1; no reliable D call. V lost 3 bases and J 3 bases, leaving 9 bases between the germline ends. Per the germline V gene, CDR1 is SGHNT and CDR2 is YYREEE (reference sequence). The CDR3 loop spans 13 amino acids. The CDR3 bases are TGTGCCAGCAGCTCCCTCCGGGACACTGAAGCTTTCTTT. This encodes CASSSLRDTEAFF.

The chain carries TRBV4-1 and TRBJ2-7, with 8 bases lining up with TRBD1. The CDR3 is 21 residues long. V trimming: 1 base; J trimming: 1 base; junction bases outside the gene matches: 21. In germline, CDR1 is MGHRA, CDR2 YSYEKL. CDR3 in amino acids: CASSQGIPAWPGTGPSYEQYF. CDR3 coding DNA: TGCGCCAGCAGCCAAGGCATACCAGCGTGGCCCGGGACAGGTCCTTCCTACGAGCAGTACTTC.

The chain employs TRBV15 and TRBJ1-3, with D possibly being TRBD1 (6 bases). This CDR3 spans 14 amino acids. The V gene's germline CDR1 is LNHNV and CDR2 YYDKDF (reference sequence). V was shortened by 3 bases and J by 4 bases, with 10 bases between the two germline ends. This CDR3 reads CATSSRQVGNTIYF. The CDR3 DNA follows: TGTGCCACCAGCAGTCGACAGGTCGGAAACACCATATATTTT.

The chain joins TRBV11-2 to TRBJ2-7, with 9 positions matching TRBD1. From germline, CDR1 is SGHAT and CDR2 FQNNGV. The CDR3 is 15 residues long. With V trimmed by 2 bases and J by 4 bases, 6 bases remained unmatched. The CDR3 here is CASSLPGTGLYEQYF. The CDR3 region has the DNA TGTGCCAGCAGCTTACCAGGGACAGGGCTATACGAGCAGTACTTC.

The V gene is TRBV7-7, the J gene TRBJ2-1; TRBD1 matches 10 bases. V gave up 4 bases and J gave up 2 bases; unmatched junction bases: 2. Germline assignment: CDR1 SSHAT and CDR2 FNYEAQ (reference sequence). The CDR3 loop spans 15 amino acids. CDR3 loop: CASSSGTGAYNEQFF. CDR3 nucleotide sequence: TGTGCCAGCAGCTCCGGGACAGGGGCCTACAATGAGCAGTTCTTC.

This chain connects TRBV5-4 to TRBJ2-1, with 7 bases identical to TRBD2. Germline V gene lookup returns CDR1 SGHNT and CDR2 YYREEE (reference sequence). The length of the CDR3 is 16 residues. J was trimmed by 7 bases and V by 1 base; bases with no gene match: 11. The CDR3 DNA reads TGTGCCAGCAGCTTGAGAGAGACCGGGACTAAGAATGAGCAGTTCTTC. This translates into CASSLRETGTKNEQFF. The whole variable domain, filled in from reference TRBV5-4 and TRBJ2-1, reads ETGVTQSPTHLIKTRGQQVTLRCSSQSGHNTVSWYQQALGQGPQFIFQYYREEENGRGNFPPRFSGLQFPNYSSELNVNALELDDSALYLCASSLRETGTKNEQFFGPGTRLTVL.

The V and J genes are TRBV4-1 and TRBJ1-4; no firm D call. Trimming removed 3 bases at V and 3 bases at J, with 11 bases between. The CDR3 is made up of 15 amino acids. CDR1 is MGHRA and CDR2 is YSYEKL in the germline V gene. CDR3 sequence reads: CASSHVQWANEKLFF. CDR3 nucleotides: TGCGCCAGCAGCCATGTACAGTGGGCTAATGAAAAACTGTTTTTT.

The CDR3 reads CASRTGGSTEAFF. The CDR3 DNA follows: TGTGCCAGCAGAACTGGGGGGAGTACTGAAGCTTTCTTT. This rearrangement joins TRBV27 to TRBJ1-1, with a weak D call TRBD1 (5 bases). Trimming took off 6 bases at V and 5 bases at J, with 13 bases between the two ends. Germline-derived CDR1 and CDR2 are MNHEY and SMNVEV (reference sequence). CDR3 size: 13 residues.